Below, 28 T cell receptor beta chains from the same sample are listed, as sequenced in a study of Ad26.COV2.S vaccination and SARS-CoV-2 variants. Regarding treatment: 19 received Ad26.COV2.S at low or high dose, single or two shots; 5 received placebo; per-sample allocation not given. Following the first vaccine or placebo injection, samples were taken on day 63. The repertoire was sequenced with immunoSEQ multiplex PCR; TCRdb's copy has only in-frame clones and lacks some. The sample holds hundreds of thousands of clones, approximately 92% seen once. The sequencing used peripheral blood, collected in a trial of Ad26.COV2.S vaccine versus placebo. The receptors were gathered from a person between 18 and 60 years old who received the Ad26.COV2.S COVID-19 vaccine or a placebo.

This chain joins TRBV4-1 and TRBJ2-2; the D gene is possibly TRBD2 (5 bases). V dropped 1 base and J dropped 8 bases, with 11 bases sitting between them. Germline V CDR1 and CDR2: MGHRA, YSYEKL. The CDR3 extends over 14 amino acids. CDR3 in amino acids: CASSQAGGAGELFF. CDR3 bases: TGCGCCAGCAGCCAAGCAGGAGGAGCTGGGGAGCTGTTTTTT.

The genes are TRBV6-2 or TRBV6-3 and TRBJ1-2, with 8 positions matching TRBD1. Per the germline V gene, CDR1 is MNHEY and CDR2 is SVGEGT. V shed 5 bases, J shed 8 bases, and the junction held 13 bases outside the gene matches. CDR3 length: 15 amino acids. CDR3 loop: CASSTRRQGAGGYTF. In DNA form, the CDR3 reads TGTGCCAGCAGTACAAGGCGGCAGGGGGCGGGAGGCTACACCTTC.

This rearrangement joins TRBV24-1 to TRBJ1-3; 8 nucleotides align to TRBD1. With 2 bases clipped from V and 4 bases from J, the junction kept 3 bases outside the gene matches. Germline CDR1 and CDR2: KGHDR and SFDVKD. The CDR3 has 15 residues. The CDR3 DNA reads TGTGCCACCAGTGATTCCCGGACAGGGGGAAACACCATATATTTT. Its protein product is CATSDSRTGGNTIYF.

This chain joins TRBV3-1 (or the pseudogene TRBV3-2) and TRBJ1-5, with 10 positions matching TRBD1. This CDR3 spans 13 amino acids. Germline V lookup: CDR1 LGHDT, CDR2 YNNKEL (reference sequence). J was trimmed by 5 bases and V by 8 bases; bases with no gene match: 3. CDR3 loop: CASGGTGDQPQHF. The CDR3 DNA is TGTGCCAGCGGGGGGACAGGGGATCAGCCCCAGCATTTT.

Comment on this clone: Other nucleotide sequences in the sample specify the same CDR3. This chain connects TRBV5-1 to TRBJ2-1, with 8 bases aligning to TRBD2. This CDR3 has 15 residues. The V gene end was trimmed by 4 bases and the J gene end by 0 bases; junction bases not matched to a gene: 3. The germline gives CDR1 SGHRS, CDR2 YFSETQ. The CDR3 protein is CASSLSGSSYNEQFF. The CDR3 coding sequence is TGCGCCAGCAGCCTAAGCGGGAGCTCCTACAATGAGCAGTTCTTC.

The CDR3 spells CASSRYPGEANSPLHF. CDR3 bases: TGTGCCAGCAGTCGTTACCCAGGGGAGGCTAATTCACCCCTCCACTTT. V usage is TRBV27 and J usage is TRBJ1-6; D perhaps matches TRBD1 (6 bases). The CDR3 is 16 residues long. Trimming pared 5 bases from V and 6 bases from J, leaving 17 bases between. The germline V gene has CDR1 MNHEY and CDR2 SMNVEV (reference sequence).

The J gene is TRBJ2-3, the V gene TRBV28; D tentatively reads TRBD1 or TRBD2 (5 bases each). V was cut by 8 bases and J by 4 bases, with 10 bases left in between. The CDR3 loop spans 12 amino acids. The germline V gene encodes CDR1 MDHEN and CDR2 SYDVKM. CDR3 nucleotide sequence: TGTGCCAGCGAGGGGCGCGCAGATACGCAGTATTTT. Translated: CASEGRADTQYF.

This chain uses TRBV10-3 with TRBJ2-3, with 8 bases aligning to TRBD2. The germline CDR1 and CDR2 sequences are ENHRY and SYGVKD. The CDR3 covers 13 residues. The ends lost 11 bases at V and 14 bases at J; junction bases unmatched: 18. The CDR3 sequence: CAEREGLTLPVYF. In DNA form, the CDR3 reads TGTGCCGAACGGGAGGGACTAACCCTACCGGTGTATTTT.

The rearrangement links TRBV28 to TRBJ1-1; D is perhaps TRBD1 (6 bases). Germline-derived CDR1 and CDR2 are MDHEN and SYDVKM. This CDR3 spans 11 amino acids. Trimming stripped 8 bases from V and 11 bases from J, with 15 bases between. CDR3 protein: CASLRGFRAFF. CDR3 DNA sequence: TGTGCCAGCCTAAGGGGGTTTCGGGCTTTCTTT.

This clone was seen just once. V and J are TRBV7-2 and TRBJ2-3; D is perhaps TRBD1 (5 bases). V was trimmed by 7 bases and J by 2 bases, leaving 13 bases between them. The CDR3 consists of 14 residues. The V gene's germline CDR1 is SGHTA and CDR2 FQGNSA. CDR3 coding DNA: TGTGCCAGCACCTTCAGACAGCCCACAGATACGCAGTATTTT. Translation gives CASTFRQPTDTQYF. The full variable domain, in which reference TRBV7-2 and TRBJ2-3 provide the parts outside the CDR3, is GAGVSQSPSNKVTEKGKDVELRCDPISGHTALYWYRQSLGQGLEFLIYFQGNSAPDKSGLPSDRFSAERTGGSVSTLTIQRTQQEDSAVYLCASTFRQPTDTQYFGPGTRLTVL.

The V gene is TRBV5-5, the J gene TRBJ2-1, with TRBD1 matching 7 bases. Looked up from germline, CDR1 is SGHKS and CDR2 is YYEKEE (reference sequence). The ends lost 1 base at V and 9 bases at J; junction bases unmatched: 4. The CDR3 runs 13 residues. DNA for the CDR3: TGTGCCAGCAGCTTGACGGGACAGACTGAGCAGTTCTTC. Its translation is CASSLTGQTEQFF.

V gene TRBV7-9 combines with J gene TRBJ1-1, with D perhaps TRBD1 (6 bases). V was cut by 2 bases and J by 4 bases, with 11 bases left in between. Looked up from germline, CDR1 is SEHNR and CDR2 is FQNEAQ (reference sequence). There are 14 residues in the CDR3. The DNA of the CDR3 is TGTGCCAGCAGCTTAAAGGGGGAAGGCACTGAAGCTTTCTTT. Its protein is CASSLKGEGTEAFF.

The rearrangement uses TRBV5-1 and TRBJ1-1; a possible D gene is TRBD1 (6 bases). V lost 3 bases and J lost 4, with 16 bases in between. Germline V gene data show CDR1 as SGHRS and CDR2 as YFSETQ. This CDR3 has 15 amino acids. CDR3 sequence: CASSSQGAGATEAFF. CDR3 DNA sequence: TGCGCCAGCAGCTCCCAGGGAGCAGGGGCCACTGAAGCTTTCTTT.

This clone was seen a handful of times. V gene TRBV2 combines with J gene TRBJ2-7; D gene uncertain. Deletions cut 6 bases from V and 1 base from J, with 7 bases between. Per the germline V gene, CDR1 is SNHLY and CDR2 is FYNNEI. This CDR3 contains 12 residues. CDR3: CASRGRSYEQYV. DNA for the CDR3: TGTGCCAGCAGGGGCAGATCCTACGAGCAGTACGTC.

The V call is TRBV5-1, the J call TRBJ1-1; unclear D gene. V was cut by 4 bases and J by 1 base, with 11 bases left in between. The CDR3 length is 14 residues. Germline CDR1 and CDR2: SGHRS and YFSETQ. As DNA, the CDR3 is TGCGCCAGCAGCCCCGCGGCAACGAACACTGAAGCTTTCTTT. Protein: CASSPAATNTEAFF.

The J gene is TRBJ2-7, the V gene TRBV2, with D unclear. This CDR3 spans 12 amino acids. Germline CDR1 and CDR2: SNHLY and FYNNEI. The CDR3 coding sequence is TGTGCCAGCAGGGAAGTGGGCTACGTGCAGTACGTC. Amino acid sequence: CASREVGYVQYV.

A single count supports this clone. V usage is TRBV5-1 and J usage is TRBJ2-1; a possible D gene is TRBD2 (5 bases). Trimming pared 1 base from V and 0 bases from J, leaving 11 bases between. Germline V gives CDR1 SGHRS, CDR2 YFSETQ. The CDR3 consists of 16 residues. The CDR3 protein is CASSLTRRISYNEQFF. DNA of the CDR3: TGCGCCAGCAGCTTGACCAGGAGGATCTCCTACAATGAGCAGTTCTTC.

J is TRBJ2-7 and V is TRBV6-5; 9 bases agree with TRBD1. The trim removed 6 bases at V and 5 bases at J, leaving 11 bases unmatched. The CDR3 loop spans 15 amino acids. CDR1 is MNHEY and CDR2 is SVGAGI in the germline V gene. CDR3 coding DNA: TGTGCCAGCAGCACTAGGACAGGGGTGATCCACGAGCAGTACTTC. Its protein product is CASSTRTGVIHEQYF.

V is TRBV20-1 and J is TRBJ2-7; D unresolved. Germline values: CDR1 DFQATT, CDR2 SNEGSKA (reference sequence). Trimming removed 4 bases from V and 3 bases from J, with 7 bases in between. CDR3 size: 11 residues. The CDR3, as DNA: TGCAGTGCTACGTTCGGCTACGAGCAGTACTTC. Amino acid sequence: CSATFGYEQYF.

V is TRBV10-2 and J is TRBJ2-7, with 9 bases that match TRBD1. Per the germline V gene, CDR1 is WSHSY and CDR2 is SAAADI. This CDR3 contains 13 residues. The ends lost 7 bases at V and 3 bases at J; junction bases unmatched: 4. The CDR3 bases are TGCGCCAGCACCCCGGGACAGGGCTACGAGCAGTACTTC. Protein product: CASTPGQGYEQYF.

The V and J genes are TRBV10-3 and TRBJ2-1; 7 nucleotides line up with TRBD1. CDR1 is ENHRY, CDR2 SYGVKD, per germline. Unmatched junction bases numbered 16, after V lost 6 bases and J lost 14 bases. The CDR3 totals 14 residues. The CDR3 DNA follows: TGTGCCATCAGCATAAGTGGGGACCGGGACAGTAAGTTCTTC. This codes for CAISISGDRDSKFF.

This chain links TRBV7-2 with TRBJ2-7, with TRBD1 as a possible D gene (6 bases). Germline V CDR1 and CDR2: SGHTA, FQGNSA. V was pared by 1 base and J by 0 bases, with 10 bases between. The CDR3 is 15 residues long. The DNA for the CDR3 is TGTGCCAGCAGCTTAGGCAGGGGCGCCTCCTACGAGCAGTACTTC. Amino acids: CASSLGRGASYEQYF.

The V and J genes are TRBV7-2 and TRBJ2-1; D call uncertain. V was shortened by 2 bases and J by 1 base, with 6 bases between the two germline ends. The CDR3 runs 14 residues. CDR1 is SGHTA, CDR2 FQGNSA, per germline. In DNA form, the CDR3 reads TGTGCCAGCAGCTTACGCTGGTCCTACAATGAGCAGTTCTTC. Residues: CASSLRWSYNEQFF. Full variable domain (missing parts from reference TRBV7-2 and TRBJ2-1): GAGVSQSPSNKVTEKGKDVELRCDPISGHTALYWYRQSLGQGLEFLIYFQGNSAPDKSGLPSDRFSAERTGGSVSTLTIQRTQQEDSAVYLCASSLRWSYNEQFFGPGTRLTVL.

The chain employs TRBV21-1 and TRBJ1-1; the table assigns TRBD1, which was not confirmed against the DNA. TRBV21-1 is designated a pseudogene. The CDR3 length is 14 residues. This CDR3 reads CASKTGGRNTEAFF. CDR3 nucleotide sequence: TGTGCCAGCAAGACAGGGGGCAGGAACACTGAAGCTTTCTTT.

The chain couples TRBV4-3 to TRBJ2-4; D is uncertain. Germline V gives CDR1 LGHNA, CDR2 YSLEER. This CDR3 has 14 amino acids. Trimming removed 0 bases at V and 0 bases at J, with 3 bases between. CDR3 amino acids: CASSQDIAKNIQYF. CDR3 sequence (DNA): TGCGCCAGCAGCCAAGATATAGCCAAAAACATTCAGTACTTC.

A single count supports this clone. V gene TRBV30 combines with J gene TRBJ1-1; 7 bases fit TRBD1. Germline V gene sequence: CDR1 GTSNPN, CDR2 SVGIG (reference sequence). V lost 3 bases to trimming and J lost 10 bases; unmatched junction nucleotides: 17. The CDR3 loop spans 15 amino acids. CDR3: CAWRLTGVRTIGAFF. CDR3 in DNA: TGTGCCTGGAGGCTAACAGGGGTGAGGACGATTGGAGCTTTCTTT.

This rearrangement joins TRBV30 to TRBJ1-1; possible D gene TRBD1, 5 bases. V was shortened by 2 bases and J by 6 bases, with 7 bases between the two germline ends. The CDR3 covers 11 residues. Germline values: CDR1 GTSNPN, CDR2 SVGIG (reference sequence). CDR3 loop: CAWSRTSEAFF. The CDR3 nucleotides read TGTGCCTGGAGTAGGACATCTGAAGCTTTCTTT.

This chain joins TRBV6-6 and TRBJ2-7; D is unresolved. The CDR3 covers 12 residues. V was clipped by 6 bases and J by 0 bases, with 6 bases between them. In germline, CDR1 is MNHNY, CDR2 SVGAGI (reference sequence). CDR3 bases: TGTGCCAGCAGGGCTAGCTCCTACGAGCAGTACTTC. This codes for CASRASSYEQYF.